The 22 T cell receptor beta chains reported below all come from one sample, sequenced in a study of T cells in Graves' hyperthyroidism and ophthalmopathy. Authors of the study amplified TCR beta CDR3 regions from RNA transcripts. The TCR CDR3 was amplified in a first-round RT-PCR using the HTBI primer set. In TCRdb, the multiplex PCR reads were re-called with MiXCR into one record per CDR3 protein. The sample lists around 600,000 distinct CDR3 sequences; roughly 15% were seen once. Sequenced: blood. Every receptor here comes from a woman aged 45-60 years with Graves' ophthalmopathy.

This clonotype was detected many times. The chain combines TRBV3-1 with TRBJ2-7, with 9 nucleotides matching TRBD1. The CDR3 has 16 residues. The J segment lost 2 bases and the V segment lost 1 base, leaving 6 bases of the junction unmatched. Germline CDR1 LGHDT, CDR2 YNNKEL (reference sequence). CDR3 sequence (DNA): TGTGCCAGCAGCCAAGCGGGACAGGGCCCAACCTACGAGCAGTACTTC. Amino acids: CASSQAGQGPTYEQYF.

This clonotype was picked up many times. The chain is built from TRBV2 and TRBJ1-5, with D hard to call. The CDR3 covers 15 residues. Germline-derived CDR1 and CDR2 are SNHLY and FYNNEI. The germline V and J ends were trimmed by 1 base and 4 bases, with 11 bases remaining between them. Written as DNA, the CDR3 is TGTGCCAGCAGTGAAGATGGTCCCGCGAATCAGCCCCAGCATTTT. Encoded protein: CASSEDGPANQPQHF.

This clonotype was observed a handful of times. J is TRBJ2-1 and V is TRBV6-2 or TRBV6-3; D not resolved. Trimming took 6 bases from V and 5 from J, leaving 11 bases between them. Germline lookup yields CDR1 MNHEY and CDR2 SVGEGT. The CDR3 is 13 amino acids. The CDR3 coding sequence is TGTGCCAGCAGCCTGAGTATCCACAATGAGCAGTTCTTC. It is translated as CASSLSIHNEQFF.

This clonotype was seen at least ten times. The J gene is TRBJ2-1, the V gene TRBV7-9; 7 positions match TRBD2. The CDR3 length is 15 residues. From germline, CDR1 is SEHNR and CDR2 FQNEAQ (reference sequence). The ends lost 5 bases at V and 2 bases at J; junction bases unmatched: 6. In DNA form, the CDR3 reads TGTGCCAGCAGCGCAGGGAGGGGTCCCTACAATGAGCAGTTCTTC. Translating it yields CASSAGRGPYNEQFF.

J is TRBJ2-1 and V is TRBV6-2 or TRBV6-3; TRBD1 is a possible D gene (5 bases). CDR3 length equals 15 residues. Trimming removed 6 bases from V and 4 bases from J, with 16 bases in between. CDR1 is MNHEY and CDR2 is SVGEGT in the germline V gene. In DNA form, the CDR3 reads TGTGCCAGCAGCCATACAGGTTACCAATACAATGAGCAGTTCTTC. As protein: CASSHTGYQYNEQFF.

This clonotype has a handful of counts. The chain couples TRBV7-9 to TRBJ1-1; D unresolved. Trimming shortened V by 1 base and J by 1 base, and 16 bases separated the two germline ends. The CDR3 is made up of 17 amino acids. The V gene's germline CDR1 is SEHNR and CDR2 FQNEAQ (reference sequence). In DNA, the CDR3 is TGTGCCAGCAGCTTAGGCTCCGGGAGTCGGAAGAACACTGAAGCTTTCTTT. Its translation: CASSLGSGSRKNTEAFF.

This clonotype was counted a few times. The V and J genes are TRBV20-1 and TRBJ1-5; D possibly corresponds to TRBD1 (5 bases). Germline V CDR1 and CDR2: DFQATT, SNEGSKA (reference sequence). V lost 2 bases and J lost 2, with 19 bases in between. There are 17 residues in the CDR3. CDR3 sequence reads: CSARTERRVGGNQPQHF. CDR3 DNA: TGCAGTGCTAGAACCGAGCGCAGGGTCGGGGGCAATCAGCCCCAGCATTTT.

This clonotype was counted many times. The chain joins TRBV6-2 or TRBV6-3 to TRBJ2-3, with D uncertain. V gave up 6 bases and J gave up 2 bases, with 12 bases separating them. CDR3 length: 14 amino acids. In germline, CDR1 is MNHEY, CDR2 SVGEGT. The CDR3, as DNA: TGTGCCAGCAGATCCGGGTTACCCACAGATACGCAGTATTTT. Protein product: CASRSGLPTDTQYF.

There are many counts of this clonotype. This chain connects TRBV2 to TRBJ2-5; no firm D call. V was clipped by 9 bases and J by 5 bases, with 22 bases between them. In germline, CDR1 is SNHLY, CDR2 FYNNEI. The CDR3 is made up of 15 amino acids. The CDR3 protein is CARGGEFDFRETQYF. CDR3 nucleotide sequence: TGTGCCAGAGGCGGAGAGTTCGACTTTCGGGAGACCCAGTACTTC.

CDR3 DNA sequence: TGTGCCAGCAGCTACAAGGGGACCCAAGCGGGAGGATTATACGAGCAGTACTTC. Translated: CASSYKGTQAGGLYEQYF. The gene calls are TRBV7-2 and TRBJ2-7; 9 bases agree with TRBD2. V trimming: 4 bases; J trimming: 4 bases; junction bases outside the gene matches: 17. This CDR3 is built from 18 residues. Germline V gene sequence: CDR1 SGHTA, CDR2 FQGNSA.

This clonotype was detected ten times or more. V and J are TRBV2 and TRBJ1-5, with a weak D call TRBD1 (6 bases). V dropped 6 bases and J dropped 4 bases, with 16 bases sitting between them. The germline CDR1 and CDR2 sequences are SNHLY and FYNNEI. The CDR3 runs to 15 residues. CDR3 nucleotide sequence: TGTGCCAGCAGAGACACAGGGTTTGGGAATCAGCCCCAGCATTTT. It translates to CASRDTGFGNQPQHF.

This clonotype has ten or more counts. The V and J genes are TRBV20-1 and TRBJ1-2; 9 nucleotides align to TRBD1. The trim removed 6 bases at V and 6 bases at J, leaving 5 bases unmatched. Germline CDR1 and CDR2: DFQATT and SNEGSKA (reference sequence). This CDR3 contains 12 residues. The CDR3 DNA sequence: TGCAGTGCCTTACAGGGGGCGGATGGCTACACCTTC. This codes for CSALQGADGYTF.

This clonotype was seen many times. CDR3 loop: CASSLLRTSSYNEQFF. The CDR3, as DNA: TGTGCCAGCAGCTTATTGCGAACGAGCTCCTACAATGAGCAGTTCTTC. This rearrangement joins TRBV7-2 to TRBJ2-1; D gene ambiguous. Per germline, CDR1 SGHTA and CDR2 FQGNSA. V was trimmed by 2 bases and J by 0 bases, leaving 11 bases between them. The CDR3 consists of 16 residues.

In its sample, this clonotype was seen many times. The chain combines TRBV29-1 with TRBJ2-7; 15 bases agree with TRBD2. The V and J ends lost 2 bases and 3 bases, in that order; junction bases with no gene match: 2. The germline CDR1 and CDR2 sequences are SQVTM and ANQGSEA. This CDR3 has 15 residues. CDR3 residues: CSVERGLAGGYEQYF. The CDR3 nucleotides are TGCAGCGTTGAAAGGGGACTAGCGGGGGGCTACGAGCAGTACTTC.

In this sample, this clonotype turned up many times. CDR3 sequence reads: CASSSSREAAFF. Written as DNA, the CDR3 is TGTGCCAGCAGCTCGAGCAGGGAGGCGGCTTTCTTT. V usage is TRBV7-9 and J usage is TRBJ1-1; possible D gene TRBD1, 5 bases. This CDR3 region has 12 residues. CDR1 and CDR2 (germline): SEHNR, FQNEAQ (reference sequence). Trimming removed 4 bases at V and 11 bases at J, with 14 bases between.

Concerning this clonotype itself: A much larger clone is a single base away; this may be a read error. The chain couples TRBV28 to TRBJ2-1; TRBD2 might be the D (5 bases). CDR1 is MDHEN and CDR2 is SYDVKM in the germline V gene. The CDR3 has 14 amino acids. The V and J ends lost 4 bases and 3 bases respectively, with 10 bases between them. The DNA for the CDR3 is TGTGCCAGCAGTTCACAGAGCGGCTACAATGAGCAGTTCTTC. Its translation is CASSSQSGYNEQFF.

The table lists this clonotype with many counts. V is TRBV18 and J is TRBJ1-1; the match to TRBD1 covers 7 bases. V lost 6 bases, J lost 4 bases, and 8 bases stayed unmatched. Per germline, CDR1 KGHSH and CDR2 LQKENI. The CDR3 consists of 14 residues. DNA for the CDR3: TGTGCCAGCTCTCCCGACAGGGTAGGCACTGAAGCTTTCTTT. Its protein product is CASSPDRVGTEAFF. The full variable domain, rest sourced from reference TRBV18 and TRBJ1-1, is NAGVMQNPRHLVRRRGQEARLRCSPMKGHSHVYWYRQLPEEGLKFMVYLQKENIIDESGMPKERFSAEFPKEGPSILRIQQVVRGDSAAYFCASSPDRVGTEAFFGQGTRLTVV.

There are many counts of this clonotype. The V call is TRBV27, the J call TRBJ1-1; 7 bases align to TRBD1. With V trimmed by 6 bases and J by 1 base, 5 bases remained unmatched. This CDR3 is built from 14 residues. Germline V gene sequence: CDR1 MNHEY, CDR2 SMNVEV (reference sequence). CDR3 nucleotide sequence: TGTGCCAGCAGCCTGACAGGGCGGAACACTGAAGCTTTCTTT. Translated, it gives CASSLTGRNTEAFF.

Many counts were recorded for this clonotype. This chain connects TRBV18 to TRBJ1-1; D ambiguous. The CDR3 totals 11 residues. Germline assignment: CDR1 KGHSH and CDR2 LQKENI. Trimming took 8 bases from V and 2 from J, leaving 6 bases between them. CDR3 protein: CASQRNTEAFF. The DNA for the CDR3 is TGTGCCAGCCAGAGAAACACTGAAGCTTTCTTT. The full variable domain, its missing parts supplied by reference TRBV18 and TRBJ1-1, is NAGVMQNPRHLVRRRGQEARLRCSPMKGHSHVYWYRQLPEEGLKFMVYLQKENIIDESGMPKERFSAEFPKEGPSILRIQQVVRGDSAAYFCASQRNTEAFFGQGTRLTVV.

This clonotype was observed many times. The chain uses TRBV7-9 and TRBJ2-2; possibly TRBD1 for D (5 bases). Between the trimmed V and J ends, which lost 5 bases and 4 bases, there was a span of 14 bases. This CDR3 has 15 residues. CDR1 is SEHNR and CDR2 is FQNEAQ in the germline V gene (reference sequence). The CDR3 DNA is TGTGCCAGCAGCGTACTTGGGGCGACCACCGGGGAGCTGTTTTTT. Encoded protein: CASSVLGATTGELFF.

There are many counts of this clonotype. The chain is built from TRBV11-2 and TRBJ1-5, with D hard to call. Per the germline V gene, CDR1 is SGHAT and CDR2 is FQNNGV. There are 15 residues in the CDR3. Trimming shortened V by 2 bases and J by 5 bases, and 13 bases separated the two germline ends. DNA for the CDR3: TGTGCCAGCAGCTTATCCCTTGGGTCATATCAGCCCCAGCATTTT. Translating gives CASSLSLGSYQPQHF.

With respect to this clonotype: A much larger clone differs by one base, so this may be a read error. The V call is TRBV9, the J call TRBJ2-7, with TRBD1 identical over 8 bases. Germline V gene lookup returns CDR1 SGDLS and CDR2 YYNGEE. The CDR3 contains 16 residues. The CDR3 nucleotides are TGTGCCAGCATCGTAGGACACAGGGGGACCTCCTACGAGCAGTACTTC. Its protein is CASIVGHRGTSYEQYF.